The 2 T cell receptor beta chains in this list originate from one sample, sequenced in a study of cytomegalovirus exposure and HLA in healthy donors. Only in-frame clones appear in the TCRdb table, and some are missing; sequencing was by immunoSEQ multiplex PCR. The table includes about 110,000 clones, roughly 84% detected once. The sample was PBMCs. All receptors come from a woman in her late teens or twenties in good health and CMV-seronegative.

This CDR3 reads CASSARERFPPGELFF. In nucleotides, the CDR3 is TGTGCCAGCAGCGCCCGAGAGAGGTTCCCTCCCGGGGAGCTGTTTTTT. J is TRBJ2-2 and V is TRBV9; D not resolved. V was cut by 3 bases and J by 6 bases, with 18 bases left in between. This CDR3 contains 16 residues. The germline gives CDR1 SGDLS, CDR2 YYNGEE.

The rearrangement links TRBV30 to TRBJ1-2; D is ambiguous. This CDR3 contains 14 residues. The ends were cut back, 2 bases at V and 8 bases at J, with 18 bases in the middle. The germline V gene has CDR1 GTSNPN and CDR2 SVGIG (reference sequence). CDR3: CAWSKIRAAGGYTF. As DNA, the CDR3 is TGTGCCTGGAGTAAAATACGGGCAGCGGGGGGCTACACCTTC. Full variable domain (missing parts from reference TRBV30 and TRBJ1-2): SQTIHQWPATLVQPVGSPLSLECTVEGTSNPNLYWYRQAAGRGLQLLFYSVGIGQISSEVPQNLSASRPQDRQFILSSKKLLLSDSGFYLCAWSKIRAAGGYTFGSGTRLTVV.